The next 14 T cell receptor beta chains were all read from a single sample in a study of cytomegalovirus exposure and HLA in healthy donors (TCRdb year 2017). Library construction relied on the immunoSEQ multiplex PCR assay. The multiplex PCR relied on a mix of 60 forward primers for TCR Vbeta segments and 13 reverse primers for TCR Jbeta segments. Held by TCRdb, this immuneACCESS table contains in-frame sequences only and omits some clones. Under half of the omission traces to an unresolved V gene where checked; the cause of the rest is unknown. The sample table records around 27,000 clones; approximately 62% of these occur just once. The ten largest account for 42% of the sample. Sequencing used PBMCs. These receptor sequences come from a male donor in good health and CMV-seropositive.

This clone was seen only a few times. The genes are TRBV7-8 and TRBJ2-3; TRBD1 matches at 9 bases. V lost 5 bases, J lost 0 bases, and 6 bases stayed unmatched. The CDR3 extends over 16 amino acids. CDR1 and CDR2 (germline): SGHVS, FQNEAQ. The CDR3 reads CASSQTGTGSTDTQYF. DNA of the CDR3: TGTGCCAGCAGCCAAACCGGGACAGGGAGCACAGATACGCAGTATTTT.

V is TRBV2 and J is TRBJ1-2; a weak D match, TRBD1 (5 bases). This CDR3 has 14 amino acids. Germline values: CDR1 SNHLY, CDR2 FYNNEI. The V and J ends lost 6 bases and 4 bases respectively, with 15 bases between them. The chain's CDR3 is CASRGLSATYGYTF. The CDR3 DNA reads TGTGCCAGCAGGGGACTCTCGGCCACCTATGGCTACACCTTC.

This clone was seen a handful of times. With a far larger clone one base away, a read error is the likely cause. The V and J genes are TRBV27 and TRBJ2-7; 13 bases agree with TRBD2. J gave up 7 bases and V 8 bases, and 20 bases lay outside the gene matches. The CDR3 sequence is 18 residues long. CDR1 and CDR2 from the germline V gene are MNHEY and SMNVEV (reference sequence). The CDR3 nucleotides are TGTGCCAGCCTACCCCACCTCGTCGGACTAGCGGGAGTGGAGGAGCAGTACTTC. Amino acid sequence: CASLPHLVGLAGVEEQYF.

Regarding this clone: This same CDR3 is encoded by further DNA sequences in the sample. V is TRBV6-4 and J is TRBJ1-6; TRBD1 might be the D (6 bases). Germline CDR1 MRHNA, CDR2 SNTAGT. CDR3 length: 14 amino acids. Trimming left V 0 bases short and J 6 bases short, with 6 bases between. The CDR3 coding sequence is TGTGCCAGCAGTGACTCAGGGGGTAATTCACCCCTCCACTTT. It yields the protein CASSDSGGNSPLHF.

The V and J genes are TRBV5-1 and TRBJ1-2; no reliable D call. Germline assignment: CDR1 SGHRS and CDR2 YFSETQ. V was trimmed by 0 bases and J by 4 bases, leaving 4 bases between them. This CDR3 has 12 amino acids. The CDR3 DNA is TGCGCCAGCAGCTTGGACAGCTATGGCTACACCTTC. Translation: CASSLDSYGYTF. Full variable domain (remainder filled in from reference TRBV5-1 and TRBJ1-2): KAGVTQTPRYLIKTRGQQVTLSCSPISGHRSVSWYQQTPGQGLQFLFEYFSETQRNKGNFPGRFSGRQFSNSRSEMNVSTLELGDSALYLCASSLDSYGYTFGSGTRLTVV.

This chain joins TRBV6-5 and TRBJ1-4; D unclear. The CDR3 contains 15 residues. Trimming pared 0 bases from V and 0 bases from J, leaving 5 bases between. Germline loops: CDR1 MNHEY, CDR2 SVGAGI. For the CDR3, the DNA is TGTGCCAGCAGTTACTCCCCCGCAACTAATGAAAAACTGTTTTTT. It is translated as CASSYSPATNEKLFF.

The table lists this clone with a few counts. The V gene is TRBV30, the J gene TRBJ2-7; D may be TRBD2 (5 bases). The CDR3 loop spans 15 amino acids. Deletions cut 0 bases from V and 5 bases from J, with 17 bases between. Germline CDR1 and CDR2: GTSNPN and SVGIG (reference sequence). CDR3 in amino acids: CAWSVPRLGVDEQYF. For the CDR3, the DNA is TGTGCCTGGAGTGTACCGAGATTGGGAGTCGACGAGCAGTACTTC.

This chain links TRBV5-1 with TRBJ2-5; 8 positions match TRBD2. The CDR3 loop spans 15 amino acids. V shed 1 base, J shed 3 bases, and the junction held 5 bases outside the gene matches. Per germline, CDR1 SGHRS and CDR2 YFSETQ. The CDR3 sequence: CASSLRGTSKETQYF. The CDR3 DNA follows: TGCGCCAGCAGCTTGCGCGGGACTAGTAAAGAGACCCAGTACTTC.

This chain uses TRBV6-5 with TRBJ1-3, with D hard to call. V was pared by 0 bases and J by 2 bases, with 8 bases between. Germline V gene lookup returns CDR1 MNHEY and CDR2 SVGAGI. CDR3 length: 15 residues. CDR3 nucleotides: TGTGCCAGCAGTTACTCCGCAGGCACTGGAAACACCATATATTTT. As protein: CASSYSAGTGNTIYF.

V and J are TRBV29-1 and TRBJ1-2; tentative D call: TRBD1 (5 bases). Germline V lookup: CDR1 SQVTM, CDR2 ANQGSEA. V lost 6 bases, J lost 4 bases, and 12 bases lay in between. The CDR3 totals 12 residues. The CDR3 loop is CSVQQAFYGYTF. Here the CDR3 DNA reads TGCAGCGTCCAACAGGCGTTCTATGGCTACACCTTC.

The chain carries TRBV10-3 and TRBJ1-2; 10 nucleotides match TRBD1. Losses at the gene ends were 11 bases for V and 4 bases for J; bases not matched to a gene: 4. Germline CDR1 and CDR2: ENHRY and SYGVKD. The CDR3 length is 12 residues. The CDR3 region is CASGDRGYGYTF. The CDR3 coding sequence is TGTGCCTCCGGGGACAGGGGCTATGGCTACACCTTC.

CDR3 loop: CASSPETGAEMPQHF. The CDR3 region has the DNA TGTGCCAGCTCTCCTGAGACAGGGGCCGAAATGCCCCAGCATTTT. This chain links TRBV18 with TRBJ1-5, with TRBD1 matching 8 bases. Per germline, CDR1 KGHSH and CDR2 LQKENI. V dropped 6 bases and J dropped 9; count of bases not matched to a gene: 13. CDR3 length: 15 residues.

The chain carries TRBV29-1 and TRBJ2-4, with TRBD1 matching 9 bases. The germline gives CDR1 SQVTM, CDR2 ANQGSEA. V dropped 6 bases and J dropped 6; count of bases not matched to a gene: 6. The CDR3 loop spans 13 amino acids. CDR3 in DNA: TGCAGCGTAAAGACAGGGGGAATAAACATTCAGTACTTC. Amino acids: CSVKTGGINIQYF.

The chain's CDR3 is CASSPVDTGYKGYTF. CDR3 sequence (DNA): TGTGCCAGCAGCCCAGTAGATACAGGGTATAAAGGCTACACCTTC. The chain carries TRBV11-2 and TRBJ1-2; tentatively, D is TRBD1 (6 bases). This CDR3 contains 15 residues. The V end lost 5 bases, the J end lost 8 bases, and 21 bases lay between the germline ends. Per germline, CDR1 SGHAT and CDR2 FQNNGV.